Listed below are T cell receptor beta chains from one sample, sequenced in a study of T cells in tumors after PD-1 blockade. Data came from immunoSEQ multiplex PCR; TCRdb stores just in-frame clones and leaves some out. The sample lists tens of thousands of clones, roughly 73% occurring once. The sequencing used PBMCs, collected after anti-PD-1 treatment. The receptors shown here come from a human donor with basal cell carcinoma. The CDR3 runs from the conserved cysteine through the conserved F or W. A D gene is named only where the DNA matches it firmly. Clone size appears in some rows only: once, few, many, or a class for an expanded clone.

clone size | J gene | V gene | CDR3 length | D gene | CDR3 DNA | CDR3 protein
. | TRBJ1-6 | TRBV7-8 | 13 | . | TGTGCCAGCAGCTTAAACAGAAATTCACCCCTCCACTTT | CASSLNRNSPLHF
. | TRBJ1-6 | TRBV6-2/TRBV6-3 | 15 | . | TGTGCCAGCAGTTACGATTCGGCTTTGAGTTCACCCCTCCACTTT | CASSYDSALSSPLHF
once | TRBJ2-7 | TRBV29-1 | 11 | . | TGCAGCGTACGGAGCTCCTACGAGCAGTACTTC | CSVRSSYEQYF
. | TRBJ1-6 | TRBV5-1 | 16 | . | TGCGCCAGCAGCTTGGTGCAGCTCAGGCAGAATTCACCCCTCCACTTT | CASSLVQLRQNSPLHF
. | TRBJ2-1 | TRBV24-1 | 18 | TRBD2 | TGTGCCACCAGTGATTCGGCCGGGACTAGCAGAAAGTACAATGAGCAGTTCTTC | CATSDSAGTSRKYNEQFF
few | TRBJ1-6 | TRBV15 | 15 | . | TGTGCCACCAGCAGAGAGAGGGGATTAGGATCACCCCTCCACTTT | CATSRERGLGSPLHF
. | TRBJ2-1 | TRBV24-1 | 14 | . | TGTGCCACCAGTGATGCCGGGTCGAAAAATGAGCAGTTCTTC | CATSDAGSKNEQFF
. | TRBJ2-2 | TRBV9 | 16 | TRBD2 | TGTGCCAGCAGCCTCCGCGGGGGGCAAGGCACCGGGGAGCTGTTTTTT | CASSLRGGQGTGELFF
few | TRBJ1-1 | TRBV19 | 13 | . | TGTGCCACCCACGGGGACTGGGACACTGAAGCTTTCTTT | CATHGDWDTEAFF
. | TRBJ2-7 | TRBV28 | 12 | . | TGTGCCAGCAGTGTTGGGTCCTACGAGCAGTACTTC | CASSVGSYEQYF
few | TRBJ2-3 | TRBV19 | 15 | TRBD1 | TGTGCCAGTAGTATAGGGGACAGATCCTACGAAGCGCAGTATTTT | CASSIGDRSYEAQYF
once | TRBJ2-1 | TRBV20-1 | 14 | . | TGCAGTGCTAGTAGCGGGGGACAGGCCGATGAGCAGTTCTTC | CSASSGGQADEQFF
. | TRBJ2-2 | TRBV7-3 | 14 | . | TGTGCCAGCAGCCCGCCCAAAACTAAGGGGGAGCTGTTTTTT | CASSPPKTKGELFF
. | TRBJ1-2 | TRBV5-5 | 16 | TRBD1 | TGTGCCAGCAGCTTAGGGACAGGGGATGGAAACTATGGCTACACCTTC | CASSLGTGDGNYGYTF
. | TRBJ1-2 | TRBV24-1 | 18 | . | TGTGCCACCAGTGATCCAACTCTTCTGACCCCGGTGGAATATGGCTACACCTTC | CATSDPTLLTPVEYGYTF
. | TRBJ2-1 | TRBV19 | 14 | . | TGTGCCAGTAACCTTGGGGAAACGAGTGGGAAGCAGTTCTTC | CASNLGETSGKQFF
. | TRBJ1-5 | TRBV5-6 | 15 | . | TGTGCCAGCAGCTTCCGGGCCAACCCCCGTCAGCCCCAGCATTTT | CASSFRANPRQPQHF
once | TRBJ1-2 | TRBV2 | 11 | . | TGTGCCAGCAGCCAGGGGCGGGGCTACACCTTC | CASSQGRGYTF
. | TRBJ2-1 | TRBV24-1 | 15 | . | TGTGCCACCAGTGACCAGGGACGGCAGAACAATGAGCAGTTCTTC | CATSDQGRQNNEQFF
. | TRBJ2-2 | TRBV4-1 | 15 | TRBD1 | TGCGCCAGCAGCTCCGGGACAGGGGTTGCCGGGGAGCTGTTTTTT | CASSSGTGVAGELFF
. | TRBJ2-3 | TRBV19 | 14 | . | TGTGCCAGTAGTATCGGAAGGGGGGCAGATACGCAGTATTTT | CASSIGRGADTQYF